This T cell receptor beta chain appears in the sequencing data of a study of OX40 agonist ivuxolimab in advanced cancers. Study-wide results and limits: Patients who responded partially at 0.1-3.0 mg/kg showed clonal expansion ranking among the lowest. Doses of 0.1 to 3.0 mg/kg were accompanied by clonal expansion of CD4+ and CD8+ blood T cells by week 6.

This CDR3 contains 12 residues. With 6 bases removed from V and 0 bases from J, the gap between germline ends came to 2 bases. Looked up from germline, CDR1 is SEHNR and CDR2 is FQNEAQ (reference sequence). Produced via immunoSEQ multiplex PCR; TCRdb's table is partial and in-frame only. The table lists about 50,000 clones, around 90% of them singletons, with approximately 6% in the top ten. Patients were ruled out by autoimmune disease history or systemic immunosuppression. Comment on this clone: The antigen remains unidentified.

The sample was CD4+ or CD8+ T cells sorted from blood, taken in a trial of the OX40 agonist ivuxolimab. This receptor was identified in an adult with an advanced solid tumor such as melanoma, head and neck, liver or kidney cancer. V is TRBV7-9 and J is TRBJ2-2; D remains ambiguous. CDR3 sequence (DNA): TGTGCCAGCAGGTCGAACACCGGGGAGCTGTTTTTT. Translating it yields CASRSNTGELFF.